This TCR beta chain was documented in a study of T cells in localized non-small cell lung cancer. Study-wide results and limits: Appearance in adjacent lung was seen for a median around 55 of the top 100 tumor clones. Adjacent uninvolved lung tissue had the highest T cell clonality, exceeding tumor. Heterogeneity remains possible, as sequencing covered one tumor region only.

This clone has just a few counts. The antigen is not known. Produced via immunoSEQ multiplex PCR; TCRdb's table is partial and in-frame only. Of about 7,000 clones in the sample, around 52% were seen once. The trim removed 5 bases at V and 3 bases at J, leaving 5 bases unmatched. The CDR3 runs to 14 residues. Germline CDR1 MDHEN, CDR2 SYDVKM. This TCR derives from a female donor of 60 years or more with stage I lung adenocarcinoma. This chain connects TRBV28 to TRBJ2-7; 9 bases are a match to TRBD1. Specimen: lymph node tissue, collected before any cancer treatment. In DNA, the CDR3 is TGTGCCAGCAGTCGAAGGACAGGGGACTACGAGCAGTACTTC. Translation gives CASSRRTGDYEQYF. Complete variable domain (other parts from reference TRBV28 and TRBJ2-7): DVKVTQSSRYLVKRTGEKVFLECVQDMDHENMFWYRQDPGLGLRLIYFSYDVKMKEKGDIPEGYSVSREKKERFSLILESASTNQTSMYLCASSRRTGDYEQYFGPGTRLTVT.